One T cell receptor beta chain is described in this entry. The antigen this receptor binds is unknown. One base away there is no much larger clone; base qualities are not given. This sample was taken from a study of CD8 T cells in ankylosing spondylitis (dated by TCRdb to the late 2010s). Describing the broader study: T cell receptor beta repertoires were profiled in healthy donors and ankylosing spondylitis patients so that disease-linked TCR variants could be found. The full study cohort comprised about 24 ankylosing spondylitis patients and roughly 110 healthy donors. Peripheral blood was sampled, and synovial fluid was additionally collected from ankylosing spondylitis patients. Broader findings and caveats from the paper: Significant enrichment of the disease-linked clones was reported in matched synovial fluid samples from ankylosing spondylitis patients. Blood from ankylosing spondylitis patients appeared to be characterized by a TCR beta motif made up of under ten highly homologous amino acid variants. The disease-linked clones had a CD8+ phenotype and were found at relatively low frequencies in peripheral blood. Some motif variants had previously been reported in the synovial fluid and blood of reactive arthritis patients, which suggests shared mechanisms of disease initiation.

The run used an Illumina HiSeq 2500. Quantitative 5'-RACE with molecular barcodes was the method used to prepare the TCR beta libraries. In the source study's methods: A new computational method, built on a probabilistic model of VDJ rearrangement, was used to identify disease-linked TCR variants. The public reads were quality trimmed at Q25 with fastp and then assembled into clones with MiXCR by TCRdb, keeping productive beta chains. Each entry merges the rows of one CDR3 protein and shows their most common DNA and genes. The V and J calls come from TCRdb's annotation, not from the publication. The sample table lists 250,000 to 400,000 distinct CDR3 sequences, about 9.9% of them with a count of one. Together, the top ten hold roughly 9.1% of the sample. V is cut back by 6 bases and J by 2 bases, with 5 bases in the junction unmatched. CDR1 and CDR2 were assigned from the germline V gene (reference sequence) as LNHNV and YYDKDF. The CDR3 measures 14 amino acids from cysteine to phenylalanine. This entry keeps only the CDR3 DNA: 42 bases, framed from base 1.

Sequenced input: blood, either unsorted or a sorted T cell fraction (not recorded which). Recombination linked TRBV15 to TRBJ1-2, with TRBD1 identical over 8 junction bases. This receptor was obtained from a female donor with ankylosing spondylitis or in good health (not recorded which). The base sequence is TGTGCCACCAGTCGGGACAGGTCGAACTATGGCTACACCTTC. It codes for CATSRDRSNYGYTF. Reference TRBV15 and TRBJ1-2 proteins supply the regions before and after the CDR3; the full variable domain is: DAMVIQNPRYQVTQFGKPVTLSCSQTLNHNVMYWYQQKSSQAPKLLFHYYDKDFNNEADTPDNFQSRRPNTSFCFLDIRSPGLGDTAMYLCATSRDRSNYGYTFGSGTRLTVV.